Given below is one T cell receptor beta chain in context. Method: immunoSEQ multiplex PCR; TCRdb's copy keeps in-frame clones and lacks some. The table shows fewer than 200,000 clones, with 87% occurring only once. These data are taken from a study of blood T cell repertoires in COVID-19. The CDR3 consists of 12 residues. V was trimmed by 1 base and J by 6 bases, leaving 6 bases between them. Looked up from germline, CDR1 is LNHDA and CDR2 is SQIVND (reference sequence). Specimen: PBMCs or T cells enriched from blood (not recorded which). V usage is TRBV19 and J usage is TRBJ1-2; D unclear. The TCR sequence derives from a human donor with acute COVID-19. The donor label of this sample is uncertain. CDR3 sequence reads: CASSIVENGYTF. CDR3 bases: TGTGCCAGTAGTATAGTGGAGAATGGCTACACCTTC.